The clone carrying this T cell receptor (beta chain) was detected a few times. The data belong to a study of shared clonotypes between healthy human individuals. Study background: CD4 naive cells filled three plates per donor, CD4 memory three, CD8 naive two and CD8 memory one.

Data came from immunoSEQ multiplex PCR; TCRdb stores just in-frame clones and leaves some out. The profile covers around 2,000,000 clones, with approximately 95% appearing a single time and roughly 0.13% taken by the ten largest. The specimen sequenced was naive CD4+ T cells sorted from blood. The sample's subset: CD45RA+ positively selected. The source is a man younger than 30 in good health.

CDR3 DNA sequence: TGCGCCAGCAGTGAGACGCTTGGGACTGAAGCTTTCTTT. It encodes CASSETLGTEAFF. This chain joins TRBV10-1 and TRBJ1-1; D call uncertain. Germline V gene sequence: CDR1 WNHNN, CDR2 SYGVQD (reference sequence). This CDR3 has 13 residues. The V gene lost 2 bases and the J gene lost 5 bases, with 9 bases spanning the gap.